The T cell receptor (beta chain) under discussion was sequenced for a study of neurological immune-mediated disorders. General study results and limits: No CDR3 amino acid sequences were shared by expanded clones across subjects, suggesting private repertoires in all groups.

5'RACE generated cDNA with 10-nucleotide random UMIs. MiXCR, applied by TCRdb to the 5' RACE reads, yields one record per CDR3 protein. The sample lists roughly 49,000 distinct CDR3 sequences, roughly an eighth occurring once. This clonotype was seen at least ten times. Antigen: not known. Time point denoted: longitudinal time-point 3. The sample consisted of PBMCs. The receptor comes from a male donor with HTLV-1-associated myelopathy (HAM/TSP).

CDR3 loop: CASSRRTVQSGYTF. The CDR3 DNA is TGTGCCAGCAGTCGCCGGACAGTGCAGAGTGGCTACACCTTC. J is TRBJ1-2 and V is TRBV6-2 or TRBV6-3, with D possibly matching TRBD1 (6 bases). CDR1 is MNHEY, CDR2 SVGEGT, per germline. The CDR3 is 14 amino acids. The V and J ends lost 5 bases and 7 bases respectively, with 17 bases between them.